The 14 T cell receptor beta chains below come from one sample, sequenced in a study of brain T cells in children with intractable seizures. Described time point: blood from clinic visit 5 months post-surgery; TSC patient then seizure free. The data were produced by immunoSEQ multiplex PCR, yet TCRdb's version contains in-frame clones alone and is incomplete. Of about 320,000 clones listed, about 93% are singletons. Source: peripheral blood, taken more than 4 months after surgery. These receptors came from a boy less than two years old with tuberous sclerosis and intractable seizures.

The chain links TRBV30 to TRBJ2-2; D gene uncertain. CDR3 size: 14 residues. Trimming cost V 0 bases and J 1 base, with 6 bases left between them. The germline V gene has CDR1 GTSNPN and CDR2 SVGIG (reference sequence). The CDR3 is CAWSVWLNTGELFF. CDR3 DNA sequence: TGTGCCTGGAGTGTTTGGCTGAACACCGGGGAGCTGTTTTTT.

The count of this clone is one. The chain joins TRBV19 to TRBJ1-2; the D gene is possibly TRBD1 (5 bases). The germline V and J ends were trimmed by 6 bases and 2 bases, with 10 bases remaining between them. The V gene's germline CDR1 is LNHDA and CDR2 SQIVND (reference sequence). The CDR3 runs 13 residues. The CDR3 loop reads CASSPQENYGYTF. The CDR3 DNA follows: TGTGCCAGTAGCCCACAGGAAAACTATGGCTACACCTTC. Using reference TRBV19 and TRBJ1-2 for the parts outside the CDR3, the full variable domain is DGGITQSPKYLFRKEGQNVTLSCEQNLNHDAMYWYRQDPGQGLRLIYYSQIVNDFQKGDIAEGYSVSREKKESFPLTVTSAQKNPTAFYLCASSPQENYGYTFGSGTRLTVV.

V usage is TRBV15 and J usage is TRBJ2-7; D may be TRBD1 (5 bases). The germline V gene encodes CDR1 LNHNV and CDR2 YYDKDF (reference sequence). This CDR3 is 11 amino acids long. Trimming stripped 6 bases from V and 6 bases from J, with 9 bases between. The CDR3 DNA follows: TGTGCCACCAGTATGGGGCTCGAGCAGTACTTC. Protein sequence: CATSMGLEQYF.

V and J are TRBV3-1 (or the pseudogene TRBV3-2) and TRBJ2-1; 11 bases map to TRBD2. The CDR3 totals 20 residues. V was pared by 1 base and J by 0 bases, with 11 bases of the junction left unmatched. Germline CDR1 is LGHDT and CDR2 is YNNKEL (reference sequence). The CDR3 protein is CASSQVGLAGQRSSYNEQFF. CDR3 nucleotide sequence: TGTGCCAGCAGCCAAGTTGGACTAGCGGGCCAAAGGAGCTCCTACAATGAGCAGTTCTTC.

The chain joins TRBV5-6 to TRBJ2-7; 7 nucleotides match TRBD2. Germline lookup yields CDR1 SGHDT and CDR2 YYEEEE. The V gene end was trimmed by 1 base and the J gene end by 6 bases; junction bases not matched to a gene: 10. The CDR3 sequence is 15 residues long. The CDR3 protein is CASSLPGRLAGEQYF. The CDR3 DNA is TGTGCCAGCAGCTTGCCCGGGAGGCTGGCGGGCGAGCAGTACTTC.

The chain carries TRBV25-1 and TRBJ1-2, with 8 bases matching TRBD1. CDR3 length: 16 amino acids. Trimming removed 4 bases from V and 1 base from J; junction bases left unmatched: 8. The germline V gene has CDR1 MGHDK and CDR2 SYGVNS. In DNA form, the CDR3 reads TGTGCCAGCAGTGGGGCGACAGGGGACTATAACTATGGCTACACCTTC. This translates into CASSGATGDYNYGYTF.

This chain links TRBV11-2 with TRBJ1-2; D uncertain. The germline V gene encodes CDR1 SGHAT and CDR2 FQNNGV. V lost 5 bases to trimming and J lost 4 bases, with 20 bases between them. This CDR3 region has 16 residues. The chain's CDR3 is CASSRIQGRYPYGYTF. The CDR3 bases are TGTGCCAGCAGCCGAATCCAAGGACGGTACCCCTATGGCTACACCTTC.

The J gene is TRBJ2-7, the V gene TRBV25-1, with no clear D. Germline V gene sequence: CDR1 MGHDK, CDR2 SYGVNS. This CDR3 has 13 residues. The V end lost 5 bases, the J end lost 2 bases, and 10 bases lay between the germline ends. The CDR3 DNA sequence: TGTGCCAGCAGTCCTTTCTACGCCTACGAGCAGTACTTC. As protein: CASSPFYAYEQYF.

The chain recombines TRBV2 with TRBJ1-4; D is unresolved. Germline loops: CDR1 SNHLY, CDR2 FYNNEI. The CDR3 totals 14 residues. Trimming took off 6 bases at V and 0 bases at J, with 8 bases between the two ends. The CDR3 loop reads CASSGDSTNEKLFF. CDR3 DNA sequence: TGTGCCAGCAGCGGAGATTCAACTAATGAAAAACTGTTTTTT.

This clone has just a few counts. CDR3 sequence: CASSSYTGQEQFF. CDR3 DNA: TGTGCCAGCAGTTCTTACACAGGGCAAGAGCAGTTCTTC. The chain recombines TRBV2 with TRBJ2-1, with a tentative D call TRBD1 (6 bases). CDR3 length: 13 amino acids. Germline V gene data show CDR1 as SNHLY and CDR2 as FYNNEI. V was clipped by 5 bases and J by 10 bases, with 15 bases between them. The entire variable domain, with the rest obtained from reference TRBV2 and TRBJ2-1, is as follows: EPEVTQTPSHQVTQMGQEVILRCVPISNHLYFYWYRQILGQKVEFLVSFYNNEISEKSEIFDDQFSVERPDGSNFTLKIRSTKLEDSAMYFCASSSYTGQEQFFGPGTRLTVL.

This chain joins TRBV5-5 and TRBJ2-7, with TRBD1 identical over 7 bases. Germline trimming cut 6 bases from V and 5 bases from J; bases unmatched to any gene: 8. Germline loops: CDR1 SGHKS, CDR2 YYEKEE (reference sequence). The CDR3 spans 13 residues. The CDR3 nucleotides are TGTGCCAGCAAGGGAGAGGGGGCGGACGAGCAGTACTTC. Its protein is CASKGEGADEQYF.

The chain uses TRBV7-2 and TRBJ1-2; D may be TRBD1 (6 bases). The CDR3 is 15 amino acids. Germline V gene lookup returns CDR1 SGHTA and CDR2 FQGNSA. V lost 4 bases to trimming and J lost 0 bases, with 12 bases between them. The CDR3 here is CASSSQDRSNYGYTF. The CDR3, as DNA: TGTGCCAGCAGCTCGCAGGACAGATCTAACTATGGCTACACCTTC.

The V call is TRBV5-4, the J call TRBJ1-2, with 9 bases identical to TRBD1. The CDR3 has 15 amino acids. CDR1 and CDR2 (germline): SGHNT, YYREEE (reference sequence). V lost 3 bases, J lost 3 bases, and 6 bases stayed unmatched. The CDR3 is CASSSSGQGDYGYTF. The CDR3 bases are TGTGCCAGCAGCTCCTCGGGACAGGGAGACTATGGCTACACCTTC.

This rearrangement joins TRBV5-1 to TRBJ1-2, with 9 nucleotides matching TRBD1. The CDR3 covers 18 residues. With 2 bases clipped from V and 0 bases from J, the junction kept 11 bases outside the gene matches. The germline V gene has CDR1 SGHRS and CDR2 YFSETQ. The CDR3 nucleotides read TGCGCCAGCAGCTTCGGGACAGGGAGCGCCCTAGCTAACTATGGCTACACCTTC. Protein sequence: CASSFGTGSALANYGYTF.